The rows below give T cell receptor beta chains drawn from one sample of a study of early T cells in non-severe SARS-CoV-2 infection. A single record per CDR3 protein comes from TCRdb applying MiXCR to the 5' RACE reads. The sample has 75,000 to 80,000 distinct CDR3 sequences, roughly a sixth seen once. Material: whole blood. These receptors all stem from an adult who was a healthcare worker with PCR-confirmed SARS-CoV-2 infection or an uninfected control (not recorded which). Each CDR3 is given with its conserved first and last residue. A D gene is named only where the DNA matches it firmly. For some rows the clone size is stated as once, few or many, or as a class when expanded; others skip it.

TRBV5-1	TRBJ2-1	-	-	CASSFHNEQFF	TGCGCCAGCAGCTTCCACAATGAGCAGTTCTTC
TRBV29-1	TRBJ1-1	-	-	CSVSKQMNTEAFF	TGCAGCGTTAGTAAACAGATGAACACTGAAGCTTTCTTT
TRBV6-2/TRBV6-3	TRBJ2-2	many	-	CASSYRDTGELFF	TGTGCCAGCAGTTACAGGGACACCGGGGAGCTGTTTTTT
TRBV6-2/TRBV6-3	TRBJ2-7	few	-	CASSRRTDFYEQYF	TGTGCCAGCAGTAGAAGGACAGATTTTTACGAGCAGTACTTC
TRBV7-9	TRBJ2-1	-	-	CASSLLGGNEQFF	TGTGCCAGCAGCTTATTAGGGGGCAATGAGCAGTTCTTC
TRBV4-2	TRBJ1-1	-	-	CASSQVRLGGGDTEAFF	TGTGCCAGCAGCCAAGTCCGGTTAGGGGGAGGCGACACTGAAGCTTTCTTT
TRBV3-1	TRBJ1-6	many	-	CASSLSTVYNSPLHF	TGTGCCAGCAGCCTCTCGACCGTTTATAATTCACCCCTCCACTTT
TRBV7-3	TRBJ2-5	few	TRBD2	CASSSTAGEETQYF	TGTGCCAGCAGCTCCACAGCGGGAGAAGAGACCCAGTACTTC
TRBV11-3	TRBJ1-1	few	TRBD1	CASSWTGAEAFF	TGTGCCAGCAGCTGGACAGGGGCTGAAGCTTTCTTT
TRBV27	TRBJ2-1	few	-	CASSPGDDEQFF	TGTGCCAGCAGTCCAGGCGATGATGAGCAGTTCTTC
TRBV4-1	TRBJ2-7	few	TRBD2	CASSPQRGGFEQYF	TGCGCCAGCAGCCCCCAGCGGGGGGGCTTTGAGCAGTACTTC
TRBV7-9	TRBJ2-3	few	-	CASSPTRGGATDTQYF	TGTGCCAGCAGCCCAACTAGGGGGGGGGCCACAGATACGCAGTATTTT
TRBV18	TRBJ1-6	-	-	CASSIAGSSLGNSPLHF	TGTGCCAGCTCCATCGCCGGGAGCTCACTGGGGAATTCACCCCTCCACTTT
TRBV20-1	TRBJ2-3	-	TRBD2	CSARGGTGLVTDTQYF	TGCAGTGCTAGGGGGGGGACGGGTTTAGTCACAGATACGCAGTATTTT
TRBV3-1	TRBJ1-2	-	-	CASSQAQGSYGYTF	TGTGCCAGCAGCCAGGCCCAGGGGAGCTATGGCTACACCTTC
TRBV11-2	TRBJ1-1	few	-	CASSVTYTEAFF	TGTGCCAGCAGCGTGACTTACACTGAAGCTTTCTTT
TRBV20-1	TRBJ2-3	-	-	CSARDKGVRTDTQYF	TGCAGTGCTAGAGATAAAGGGGTTCGCACAGATACGCAGTATTTT
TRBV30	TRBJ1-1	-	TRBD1	CAWTQGTGGMNTEAFF	TGTGCCTGGACCCAGGGGACAGGGGGCATGAACACTGAAGCTTTCTTT
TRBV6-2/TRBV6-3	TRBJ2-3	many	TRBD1	CASGTGGFNTQYF	TGTGCCAGCGGGACAGGGGGCTTTAATACGCAGTATTTT
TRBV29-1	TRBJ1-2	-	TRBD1	CSVREAGGGYGYTF	TGCAGCGTCCGGGAGGCAGGGGGCGGGTATGGCTACACCTTC
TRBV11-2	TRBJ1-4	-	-	CASSLGTGHVLEKLFF	TGTGCCAGCAGCTTAGGCACCGGACACGTACTGGAAAAACTGTTTTTT
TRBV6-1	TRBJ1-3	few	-	CASSERRNTIYF	TGTGCCAGCAGTGAAAGAAGAAACACCATATATTTT
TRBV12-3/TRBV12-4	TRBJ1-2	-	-	CASSPSGQYVGYTF	TGTGCCAGCAGTCCCTCGGGACAATACGTGGGCTACACCTTC
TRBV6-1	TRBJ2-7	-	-	CASNRDDEQYF	TGTGCCAGCAACAGGGACGACGAGCAGTACTTC
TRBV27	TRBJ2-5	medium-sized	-	CASGSSQETQYF	TGTGCCAGCGGAAGTAGCCAAGAGACCCAGTACTTC
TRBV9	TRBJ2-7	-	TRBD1	CASSVTPGQGIYEQYF	TGTGCCAGCAGCGTGACCCCTGGACAGGGGATATACGAGCAGTACTTC
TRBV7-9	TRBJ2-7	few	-	CASSSTGGPPYEQYF	TGTGCCAGCAGCTCAACCGGGGGACCGCCATACGAGCAGTACTTC
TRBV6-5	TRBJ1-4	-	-	CASSYNGRNEKLFF	TGTGCCAGCAGTTACAACGGACGAAATGAAAAACTGTTTTTT
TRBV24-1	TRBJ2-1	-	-	CATSDLDVHDNYNEQFF	TGTGCCACCAGTGATCTGGACGTTCATGATAACTACAATGAGCAGTTCTTC
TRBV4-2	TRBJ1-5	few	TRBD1	CASSQDLDRAQPQHF	TGTGCCAGCAGCCAAGATCTGGACAGGGCTCAGCCCCAGCATTTT
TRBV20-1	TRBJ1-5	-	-	CSARAGKPQHF	TGCAGTGCTAGGGCAGGGAAGCCCCAGCATTTT
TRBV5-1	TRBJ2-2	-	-	CASAETGNTGELFF	TGCGCCAGCGCCGAGACAGGGAACACCGGGGAGCTGTTTTTT
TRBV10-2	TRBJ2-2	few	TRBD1	CASKGQTNTGELFF	TGCGCCAGCAAGGGACAGACGAACACCGGGGAGCTGTTTTTT
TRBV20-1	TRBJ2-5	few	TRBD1	CSAHDRGRVGKTQYF	TGCAGTGCCCACGACAGGGGGCGAGTTGGGAAGACCCAGTACTTC
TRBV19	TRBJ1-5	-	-	CASSSARAGRGRLSNQPQHF	TGTGCCAGTAGCTCCGCGAGGGCAGGGAGAGGCAGGCTAAGCAATCAGCCCCAGCATTTT
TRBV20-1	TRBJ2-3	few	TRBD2	CSARDLTGLAVTDTQYF	TGCAGTGCTAGAGATCTTACGGGACTAGCGGTCACAGATACGCAGTATTTT
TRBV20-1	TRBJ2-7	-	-	CSARDPPGRVGSGEQYF	TGCAGTGCTAGAGACCCCCCGGGCCGGGTCGGATCGGGCGAGCAGTACTTC
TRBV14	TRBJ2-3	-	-	CASSQDGWRPDTQYF	TGTGCCAGCAGCCAAGATGGGTGGCGTCCAGATACGCAGTATTTT
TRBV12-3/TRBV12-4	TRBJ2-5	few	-	CASSPSGGQETQYF	TGTGCCAGCAGTCCATCAGGGGGGCAAGAGACCCAGTACTTC
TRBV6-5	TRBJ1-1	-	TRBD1	CASSSQTGMNTEAFF	TGTGCCAGCAGTTCCCAGACAGGGATGAACACTGAAGCTTTCTTT
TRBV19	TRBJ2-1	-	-	CASTLAASYNEQFF	TGTGCCAGTACCCTAGCAGCCTCCTACAATGAGCAGTTCTTC
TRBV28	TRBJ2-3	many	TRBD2	CASSQREVWGRTDTQYF	TGTGCCAGCAGTCAACGGGAGGTCTGGGGCCGTACAGATACGCAGTATTTT
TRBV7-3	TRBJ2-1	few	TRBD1	CASSLGQGAGNEQFF	TGTGCCAGCAGTCTTGGACAGGGGGCGGGAAATGAGCAGTTCTTC
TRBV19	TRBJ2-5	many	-	CASSRGTDLQETQYF	TGTGCCAGTAGTAGGGGCACTGATCTTCAAGAGACCCAGTACTTC
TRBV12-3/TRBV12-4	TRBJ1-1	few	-	CASSSSGRLQNTEAFF	TGTGCCAGCAGTTCCTCTGGGAGGCTTCAGAACACTGAAGCTTTCTTT
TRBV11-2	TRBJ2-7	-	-	CASSGTPGKFYEQYF	TGTGCCAGCAGCGGGACGCCGGGGAAGTTTTACGAGCAGTACTTC
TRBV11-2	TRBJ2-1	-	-	CASSLNGGPYNEQFF	TGTGCCAGCAGCTTAAACGGGGGTCCTTACAATGAGCAGTTCTTC
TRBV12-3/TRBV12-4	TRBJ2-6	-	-	CASSTLSGSRSSGANVLTF	TGTGCCAGCAGTACCCTTTCGGGGTCCCGCAGCTCTGGGGCCAACGTCCTGACTTTC
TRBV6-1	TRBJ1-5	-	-	CASSDTGSQPQHF	TGTGCCAGCAGTGACACAGGGAGTCAGCCCCAGCATTTT
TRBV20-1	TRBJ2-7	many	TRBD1	CSAERTGDYHEQYF	TGCAGTGCTGAGAGGACAGGGGACTACCACGAGCAGTACTTC
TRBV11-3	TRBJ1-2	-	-	CASSLLRGEDGYTF	TGTGCCAGCAGCTTATTAAGGGGGGAAGATGGCTACACCTTC
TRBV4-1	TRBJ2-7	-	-	CASSLARPDEQYF	TGCGCCAGCAGCCTCGCCCGCCCGGACGAGCAGTACTTC
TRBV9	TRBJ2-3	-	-	CASSSEGETDTQYF	TGTGCCAGCAGCTCGGAGGGAGAGACAGATACGCAGTATTTT
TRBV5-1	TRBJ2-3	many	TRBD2	CASSLGVTSGGAADTQYF	TGCGCCAGCAGCTTGGGAGTGACTAGCGGGGGGGCCGCAGATACGCAGTATTTT
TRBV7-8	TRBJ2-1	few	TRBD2	CASSLLAGDNEQFF	TGTGCCAGCAGCTTACTAGCGGGGGACAATGAGCAGTTCTTC
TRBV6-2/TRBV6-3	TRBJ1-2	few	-	CASSYSSQLGYTF	TGTGCCAGCAGTTACTCATCCCAGCTCGGCTACACCTTC
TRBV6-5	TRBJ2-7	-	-	CASSYSLYRASYEQYF	TGTGCCAGCAGTTACTCCCTCTACAGGGCATCCTACGAGCAGTACTTC
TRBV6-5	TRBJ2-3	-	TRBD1	CASSRRTGDSTDTQYF	TGTGCCAGCAGTCGTCGGACAGGGGACAGCACAGATACGCAGTATTTT